These T cell receptor beta chains were read from a single sample in a study of blood T cell repertoires in COVID-19. Sequencing used immunoSEQ multiplex PCR; TCRdb keeps in-frame clones, though not all of them. This table holds fewer than 250,000 clones, roughly 82% found once. Sequencing was carried out using peripheral blood. The origin of the receptors is a woman aged 70 to 79 with acute or convalescent COVID-19. Both conserved end residues are part of each CDR3. The order of the fields is V gene, clone size, J gene, D gene, CDR3 protein, CDR3 DNA. A D gene is named only where the DNA matches it firmly. Rows give clone size only sometimes, using once, few, many, or a class for an expanded clone.

V: TRBV6-1; size: -; J: TRBJ1-1; D: -; CDR3: CASSELGTRTAEAFF; DNA: TGTGCCAGCAGTGAACTGGGCACCAGAACGGCCGAAGCTTTCTTT
V: TRBV19; size: -; J: TRBJ1-2; D: TRBD1; CDR3: CASLDRARGYTF; DNA: TGTGCCAGCTTGGACAGGGCTCGGGGGTACACCTTC
V: TRBV5-1; size: -; J: TRBJ2-7; D: TRBD1; CDR3: CASSRTPGQGRNEQYF; DNA: TGCGCCAGCAGCCGGACCCCGGGACAGGGGAGGAACGAGCAGTACTTC
V: TRBV7-2; size: -; J: TRBJ2-7; D: TRBD1; CDR3: CASSSRQGAAYEQYF; DNA: TGTGCCAGCAGCTCGCGACAGGGGGCAGCCTACGAGCAGTACTTC
V: TRBV5-6; size: -; J: TRBJ1-5; D: -; CDR3: CASSLSQGIGQPQHF; DNA: TGTGCCAGCAGCTTGTCTCAGGGCATAGGGCAGCCCCAGCATTTT
V: TRBV7-9; size: few; J: TRBJ1-2; D: -; CDR3: CASSLGGGIYGYTF; DNA: TGTGCCAGCAGCTTAGGCGGGGGAATCTATGGCTACACCTTC
V: TRBV27; size: -; J: TRBJ1-1; D: TRBD1; CDR3: CASIQTGAPNTEAFF; DNA: TGTGCCAGCATCCAGACAGGGGCCCCGAACACTGAAGCTTTCTTT
V: TRBV10-1; size: -; J: TRBJ1-4; D: -; CDR3: CASSESGLTGTGEKLFF; DNA: TGCGCCAGCAGTGAGTCCGGCCTTACGGGAACGGGTGAAAAACTGTTTTTT
V: TRBV7-8; size: few; J: TRBJ1-6; D: TRBD1; CDR3: CASSLGSPRGHSPLHF; DNA: TGTGCCAGCAGCTTAGGGAGTCCCAGGGGGCATTCACCCCTCCACTTT
V: TRBV7-9; size: -; J: TRBJ2-1; D: -; CDR3: CASSSFELIGNTEQFF; DNA: TGTGCCAGCAGCTCATTTGAACTAATCGGCAACACTGAGCAGTTCTTC
V: TRBV9; size: -; J: TRBJ1-3; D: -; CDR3: CASSVDSGGNTIYF; DNA: TGTGCCAGCAGCGTAGACAGTGGCGGAAACACCATATATTTT
V: TRBV7-2; size: -; J: TRBJ2-5; D: -; CDR3: CASSGRGRETQYF; DNA: TGTGCCAGCAGCGGGCGGGGACGGGAGACCCAGTACTTC
V: TRBV4-1; size: -; J: TRBJ1-3; D: -; CDR3: CASSQVLRGEGNTIYF; DNA: TGCGCCAGCAGCCAAGTGCTTCGGGGGGAAGGAAACACCATATATTTT
V: TRBV10-3; size: few; J: TRBJ1-5; D: TRBD1; CDR3: CAIKSGQGYSNQPQHF; DNA: TGTGCCATTAAATCGGGACAGGGTTATAGCAATCAGCCCCAGCATTTT
V: TRBV5-1; size: -; J: TRBJ1-2; D: TRBD1; CDR3: CASSLSRGQGYGYTF; DNA: TGCGCCAGCAGCTTGAGCAGGGGGCAGGGCTATGGCTACACCTTC
V: TRBV28; size: -; J: TRBJ2-7; D: TRBD1; CDR3: CASSPGQGFYEQYF; DNA: TGTGCCAGCAGTCCGGGACAGGGGTTTTACGAGCAGTACTTC
V: TRBV19; size: -; J: TRBJ2-1; D: TRBD2; CDR3: CASSLAGRYNEQFF; DNA: TGTGCCAGTAGCCTAGCGGGGCGATACAATGAGCAGTTCTTC
V: TRBV4-3; size: -; J: TRBJ2-3; D: TRBD1; CDR3: CASSQDYRGFTDTQYF; DNA: TGCGCCAGCAGCCAAGATTACAGGGGTTTTACAGATACGCAGTATTTT
V: TRBV6-1; size: -; J: TRBJ1-2; D: TRBD1; CDR3: CASSEFYGTGSDGYTF; DNA: TGTGCCAGCAGTGAATTTTACGGGACAGGGAGCGATGGCTACACCTTC
V: TRBV6-5; size: -; J: TRBJ1-2; D: -; CDR3: CASSYVKGINYGYTF; DNA: TGTGCCAGCAGTTACGTAAAGGGGATAAACTATGGCTACACCTTC
V: TRBV3-1/TRBV3-2; size: -; J: TRBJ1-6; D: -; CDR3: CASSWLNSPLHF; DNA: TGTGCCAGCAGCTGGCTCAATTCACCCCTCCACTTT
V: TRBV9; size: -; J: TRBJ1-5; D: -; CDR3: CASSPTAGFNQPQHF; DNA: TGTGCCAGCAGCCCCACAGCCGGATTCAATCAGCCCCAGCATTTT
V: TRBV16; size: -; J: TRBJ1-2; D: -; CDR3: CASSQSHGVYGYTF; DNA: TGTGCCAGCAGCCAATCCCACGGAGTCTATGGCTACACCTTC
V: TRBV4-3; size: -; J: TRBJ2-5; D: TRBD2; CDR3: CASSQGLAGRETQYF; DNA: TGCGCCAGCAGTCAAGGGCTAGCGGGGAGGGAGACCCAGTACTTC
V: TRBV5-5; size: -; J: TRBJ2-2; D: -; CDR3: CASSTRAGELFF; DNA: TGTGCCAGCAGTACTCGGGCCGGGGAGCTGTTTTTT
V: TRBV3-1/TRBV3-2; size: -; J: TRBJ2-3; D: -; CDR3: CASSSRTVTDTQYF; DNA: TGTGCCAGCAGCTCACGGACAGTCACAGATACGCAGTATTTT
V: TRBV19; size: -; J: TRBJ1-2; D: TRBD1; CDR3: CASTLQGGQINYGYTF; DNA: TGTGCCAGTACCTTACAAGGGGGACAGATTAACTATGGCTACACCTTC
V: TRBV27; size: -; J: TRBJ1-4; D: -; CDR3: CASSFRLGNEKLFF; DNA: TGTGCCAGCAGTTTCAGGTTGGGTAATGAAAAACTGTTTTTT
V: TRBV27; size: once; J: TRBJ1-5; D: -; CDR3: CASRGRGNQPQHF; DNA: TGTGCCAGCAGGGGCAGAGGGAATCAGCCCCAGCATTTT
V: TRBV4-3; size: -; J: TRBJ1-2; D: -; CDR3: CASSQDIDRNYGYTF; DNA: TGCGCCAGCAGCCAAGATATTGACAGGAACTATGGCTACACCTTC
V: TRBV4-2; size: -; J: TRBJ2-5; D: TRBD2; CDR3: CASSLAGTSGGQETQYF; DNA: TGTGCCAGCAGCCTCGCGGGGACTAGCGGGGGCCAAGAGACCCAGTACTTC
V: TRBV6-5; size: -; J: TRBJ2-2; D: TRBD2; CDR3: CASSSGGAIIGELFF; DNA: TGTGCCAGCAGCAGCGGGGGGGCTATAATCGGGGAGCTGTTTTTT
V: TRBV5-1; size: -; J: TRBJ1-2; D: -; CDR3: CASSGTNALPNYGYTF; DNA: TGCGCCAGCAGCGGGACAAATGCCCTTCCTAACTATGGCTACACCTTC
V: TRBV30; size: -; J: TRBJ2-2; D: -; CDR3: CAWRRRGGGTGELFF; DNA: TGTGCCTGGAGGAGAAGGGGAGGGGGGACCGGGGAGCTGTTTTTT
V: TRBV6-5; size: -; J: TRBJ1-1; D: TRBD1; CDR3: CASSYRQGAINTEAFF; DNA: TGTGCCAGCAGTTACAGACAGGGGGCGATTAACACTGAAGCTTTCTTT
V: TRBV5-1; size: -; J: TRBJ1-1; D: TRBD1; CDR3: CASTTGDLANTEAFF; DNA: TGCGCCAGCACTACAGGGGACTTAGCGAACACTGAAGCTTTCTTT
V: TRBV6-6; size: -; J: TRBJ1-1; D: -; CDR3: CASSWGGDTEAFF; DNA: TGTGCCAGCAGTTGGGGGGGAGATACTGAAGCTTTCTTT
V: TRBV11-2; size: -; J: TRBJ1-2; D: -; CDR3: CASSLGFEYGYTF; DNA: TGTGCCAGCAGCTTAGGATTTGAGTATGGCTACACCTTC
V: TRBV6-5; size: few; J: TRBJ1-1; D: -; CDR3: CASRSTGLNTEAFF; DNA: TGTGCCAGCAGGAGCACAGGGCTGAACACTGAAGCTTTCTTT
V: TRBV9; size: -; J: TRBJ1-2; D: -; CDR3: CASSRQGLNNYGYTF; DNA: TGTGCCAGCAGCCGGCAGGGGCTGAATAACTATGGCTACACCTTC
V: TRBV9; size: -; J: TRBJ2-5; D: -; CDR3: CASSVGASDRQETQYF; DNA: TGTGCCAGCAGCGTAGGGGCTAGCGATCGGCAAGAGACCCAGTACTTC